This T cell receptor (beta chain) was retrieved from a study of blood T cell repertoires in COVID-19. Trimming shortened V by 5 bases and J by 4 bases, and 14 bases separated the two germline ends. The CDR3 contains 15 residues. Germline CDR1 reads SGHVS; CDR2 reads FQNEAQ. Profiling relied on immunoSEQ multiplex PCR, and the TCRdb table lists in-frame clones only, not all of them. The table lists fewer than 250,000 clones, about nine tenths of them singletons. The sequencing input was PBMCs or T cells enriched from blood (not recorded which). The chain couples TRBV7-8 to TRBJ2-2; D possibly corresponds to TRBD1 (5 bases). The TCR sequence derives from a woman younger than 45 with acute COVID-19. The CDR3 bases are TGTGCCAGCAGCCTAACTCCAGGGTTCACCGGGGAGCTGTTTTTT. Translated: CASSLTPGFTGELFF.